The clone carrying this T cell receptor beta chain was seen many times. The data were obtained in a study of T cells in Graves' hyperthyroidism and ophthalmopathy. Study-wide background: Peripheral blood specimens were obtained at initial diagnosis, prior to any treatment.

TCR beta CDR3 region amplification was performed from RNA transcripts. Researchers ran a first-round RT-PCR on the TCR CDR3 using the HTBI primer set. MiXCR, run by TCRdb on the multiplex PCR reads, gives a single entry per CDR3 protein. The sample lists 300,000 to 400,000 distinct CDR3 sequences; about a fifth were seen once. Deletions cut 3 bases from V and 2 bases from J, with 11 bases between. This CDR3 is 15 amino acids long. CDR1 MDHEN and CDR2 SYDVKM come from the germline V gene. This TCR derives from a man younger than 35 with Graves' ophthalmopathy. The sequenced sample consisted of blood. The chain uses TRBV28 and TRBJ2-1; D might be TRBD1 or TRBD2, each matching 5 bases. The CDR3 is CASSLGWDPYNEQFF. CDR3 nucleotides: TGTGCCAGCAGTTTGGGCTGGGACCCCTACAATGAGCAGTTCTTC.